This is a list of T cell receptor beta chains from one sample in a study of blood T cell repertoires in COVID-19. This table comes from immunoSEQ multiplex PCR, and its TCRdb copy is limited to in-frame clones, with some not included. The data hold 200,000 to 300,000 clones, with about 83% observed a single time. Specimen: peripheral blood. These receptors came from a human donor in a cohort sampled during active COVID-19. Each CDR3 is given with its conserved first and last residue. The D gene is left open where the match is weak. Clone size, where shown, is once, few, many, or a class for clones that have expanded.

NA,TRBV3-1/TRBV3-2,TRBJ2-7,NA,CASSQDNRRGEQYF,TGTGCCAGCAGCCAAGACAACCGTAGGGGGGAGCAGTACTTC
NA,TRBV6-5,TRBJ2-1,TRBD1,CASSWGQHFNEQFF,TGTGCCAGCAGCTGGGGACAGCACTTCAATGAGCAGTTCTTC
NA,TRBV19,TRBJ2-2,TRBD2,CASHRGTSGRGTGELFF,TGTGCCAGCCACCGGGGGACTAGCGGGAGGGGGACCGGGGAGCTGTTTTTT
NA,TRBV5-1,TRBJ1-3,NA,CASSSTTPDGNGNTIYF,TGCGCCAGCAGTTCTACTACCCCCGACGGGAACGGAAACACCATATATTTT
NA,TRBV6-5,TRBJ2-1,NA,CASSSGLASLGEQFF,TGTGCCAGCAGTTCGGGTCTAGCGAGTCTCGGTGAGCAGTTCTTC
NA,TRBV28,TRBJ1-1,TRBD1,CASSLPSTGVTEAFF,TGTGCCAGCAGTTTACCTTCGACAGGGGTCACTGAAGCTTTCTTT
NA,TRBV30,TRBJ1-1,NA,CAWSDGRDMNTEAFF,TGTGCCTGGTCGGACGGCCGGGATATGAACACTGAAGCTTTCTTT
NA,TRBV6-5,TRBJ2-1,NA,CASSYSIQRSYNEQFF,TGTGCCAGCAGTTACTCGATCCAGCGGTCTTACAATGAGCAGTTCTTC
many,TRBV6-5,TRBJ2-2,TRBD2,CASSLTSGSENGELFF,TGTGCCAGCAGTTTGACTAGCGGGAGTGAAAATGGGGAGCTGTTTTTT
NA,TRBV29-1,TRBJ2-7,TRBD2,CSVVLAGISYEQYF,TGCAGCGTTGTTCTAGCGGGGATTAGCTACGAGCAGTACTTC
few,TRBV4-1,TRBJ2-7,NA,CASSQGVDYEQYF,TGCGCCAGCAGCCAAGGAGTCGACTACGAGCAGTACTTC
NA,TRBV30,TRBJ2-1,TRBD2,CAWMTGGTEQFF,TGTGCCTGGATGACGGGGGGGACTGAGCAGTTCTTC
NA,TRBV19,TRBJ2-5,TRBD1,CASSLDRAATQYF,TGTGCCAGTAGTTTGGACAGGGCGGCGACCCAGTACTTC
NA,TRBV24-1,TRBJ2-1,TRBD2,CATSDRNSGRLHEQFF,TGTGCCACCAGTGATCGTAATAGCGGGAGGTTGCATGAGCAGTTCTTC
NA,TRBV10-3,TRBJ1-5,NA,CANDTSNQPQHF,TGTGCCAACGACACTAGCAATCAGCCCCAGCATTTT
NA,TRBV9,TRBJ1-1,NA,CASSALPQSGTEAFF,TGTGCCAGCAGCGCTCTACCCCAGTCGGGCACTGAAGCTTTCTTT
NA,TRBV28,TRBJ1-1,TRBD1,CASSSNRGAFF,TGTGCCAGCAGTAGCAACAGGGGAGCTTTCTTT
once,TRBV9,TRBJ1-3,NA,CASSVGGLANTIYF,TGTGCCAGCAGCGTAGGAGGGCTGGCAAACACCATATATTTT
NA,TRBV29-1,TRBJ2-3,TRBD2,CSVAGTSGGADTQYF,TGCAGCGTCGCGGGGACTAGCGGGGGGGCAGATACGCAGTATTTT
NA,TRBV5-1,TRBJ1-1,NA,CASSLGQHTEAFF,TGCGCCAGCAGCTTGGGACAGCACACTGAAGCTTTCTTT
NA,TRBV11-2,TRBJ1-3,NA,CASSLSGGGTGNTIYF,TGTGCCAGCAGCTTAAGCGGGGGCGGTACTGGAAACACCATATATTTT
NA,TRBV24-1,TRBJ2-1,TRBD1,CATSDNRDRGLLHEQFF,TGTGCCACCAGTGATAACCGGGACAGGGGTTTATTGCATGAGCAGTTCTTC
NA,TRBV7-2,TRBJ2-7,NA,CASSFSAGINTYEQYF,TGTGCCAGCAGCTTCTCCGCAGGCATTAACACCTACGAGCAGTACTTC
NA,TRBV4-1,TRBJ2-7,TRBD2,CASSQLTGLAGSYEQYF,TGCGCCAGCAGCCAACTTACCGGACTAGCGGGATCTTACGAGCAGTACTTC